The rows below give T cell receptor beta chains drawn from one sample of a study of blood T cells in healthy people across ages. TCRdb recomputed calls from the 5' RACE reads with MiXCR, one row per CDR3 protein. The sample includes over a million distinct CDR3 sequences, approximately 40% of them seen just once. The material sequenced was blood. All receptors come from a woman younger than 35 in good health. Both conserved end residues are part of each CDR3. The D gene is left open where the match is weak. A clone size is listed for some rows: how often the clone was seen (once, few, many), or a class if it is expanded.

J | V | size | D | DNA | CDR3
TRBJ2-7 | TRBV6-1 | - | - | TGTGCCAGCAGTCCCCGGTGGGGTTACTCCTACGAGCAGTACTTC | CASSPRWGYSYEQYF
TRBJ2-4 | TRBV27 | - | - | TGTGCCAGCACCCTAGGGAAGATTGGCAACGTAGCCAAAAACATTCAGTACTTC | CASTLGKIGNVAKNIQYF
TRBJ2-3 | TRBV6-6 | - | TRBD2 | TGTGCCAGCAGTTGGCTAGCGGGAACCTCAGATACGCAGTATTTT | CASSWLAGTSDTQYF
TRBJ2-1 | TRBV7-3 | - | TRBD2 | TGTGCCAGCAGCTCCGCCGGGACTAGCGGGGATGATGAGCAGTTCTTC | CASSSAGTSGDDEQFF
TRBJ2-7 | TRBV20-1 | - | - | TGCAGTGCTAGACTTAACGGCGAGCAGTACTTC | CSARLNGEQYF
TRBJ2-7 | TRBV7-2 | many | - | TGTGCCAGCAGCCCCGCCTACGAGCAGTACTTC | CASSPAYEQYF
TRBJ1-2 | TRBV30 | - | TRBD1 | TGTGCCTGGAGTTTCCGGGACAGGGACTATGGCTACACCTTC | CAWSFRDRDYGYTF
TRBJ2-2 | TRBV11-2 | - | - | TGTGCCAGCAGCTTAGAACCATTGGCCGGGGAGCTGTTTTTT | CASSLEPLAGELFF
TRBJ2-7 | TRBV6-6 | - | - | TGTGCCAGCAGTTACAGGGAGGAAAGCTACGAGCAGTACTTC | CASSYREESYEQYF
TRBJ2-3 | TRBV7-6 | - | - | TGTGCCAGCAGCTTAGTGGGGGCGTTGAGGACAGATACGCAGTATTTT | CASSLVGALRTDTQYF
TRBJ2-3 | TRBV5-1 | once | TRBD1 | TGCGCCAGCAGCTTGGGGGACAGGGTGATGTCGACGCAGTATTTT | CASSLGDRVMSTQYF
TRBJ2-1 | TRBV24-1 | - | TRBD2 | TGTGCCACCAGTGAATTGACTAGCGGGAGTTACAATGAGCAGTTCTTC | CATSELTSGSYNEQFF
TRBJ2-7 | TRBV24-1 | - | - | TGTGCCACCAGTGACCCACAGGTTTACGAGCAGTACTTC | CATSDPQVYEQYF
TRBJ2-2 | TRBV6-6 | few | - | TGTGCCAGCAGTGGAGACGGGACTGTTACCGGGGAGCTGTTTTTT | CASSGDGTVTGELFF
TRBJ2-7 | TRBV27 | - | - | TGTGCCAGCAGTTCAGTGATCTCCTACAATGAGCAGTACTTC | CASSSVISYNEQYF
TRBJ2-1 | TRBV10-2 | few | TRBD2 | TGCGCCAGCGCGCTCCTAGGGCCGGGGGGTGACAATGAGCAGTTCTTC | CASALLGPGGDNEQFF
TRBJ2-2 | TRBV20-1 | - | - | TGCAGTGTCAAGGAAACCGGGGAGCTGTTTTTT | CSVKETGELFF
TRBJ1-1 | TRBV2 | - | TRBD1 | TGTGCCAGCAGCGAGCGACAGGGCCTTGGGGGCACTGAAGCTTTCTTT | CASSERQGLGGTEAFF
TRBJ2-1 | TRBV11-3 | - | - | TGTGCCAGCAGCTTAGATCTGGGTAGCAGGGCCAAGAATGAGCAGTTCTTC | CASSLDLGSRAKNEQFF
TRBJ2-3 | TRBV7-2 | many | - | TGTGCCAGCAGCTTAGCGGGGGCGGGATCCACAGATACGCAGTATTTT | CASSLAGAGSTDTQYF
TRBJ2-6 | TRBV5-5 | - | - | TGTGCCAGCAGCTTGGAGGTTGGTTGGAGCTCTGGGGCCAACGTCCTGACTTTC | CASSLEVGWSSGANVLTF
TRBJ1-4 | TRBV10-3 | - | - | TGTGCCATCAGTATAGGACAGAATGAAAAACTGTTTTTT | CAISIGQNEKLFF
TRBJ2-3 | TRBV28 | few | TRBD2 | TGTGCCAGCAAAGAGCGGGGATCAAGCACAGATACGCAGTATTTT | CASKERGSSTDTQYF
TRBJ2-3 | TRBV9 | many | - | TGTGCCAGCAGCCCTCGTTCCGATACGCAGTATTTT | CASSPRSDTQYF
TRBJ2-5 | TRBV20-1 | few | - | TGCAGTATGACCTGGGAGACCCAGTACTTC | CSMTWETQYF
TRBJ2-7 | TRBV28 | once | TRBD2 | TGTGCCAGCAGGCCGGGCGGGGGGACCCCCTACGAGCAGTACTTC | CASRPGGGTPYEQYF
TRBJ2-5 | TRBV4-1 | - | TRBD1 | TGCGCCAGCTGCCAAGATCGGGACAGGGGAGAGACCCAGTACTTC | CASCQDRDRGETQYF
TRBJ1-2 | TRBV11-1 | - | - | TGTGCCAGCAGCCCTGCGGCAGGGGTAGACTATGGCTACACCTTC | CASSPAAGVDYGYTF
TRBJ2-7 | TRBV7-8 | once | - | TGTGCCAGCAGCTTAGTATGGAGGGGGCAAGGCTACGAGCAGTACTTC | CASSLVWRGQGYEQYF
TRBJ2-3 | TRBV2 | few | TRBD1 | TGTGCCAGCAGTGAATGGGGACAGGGGCGGACAGATACGCAGTATTTT | CASSEWGQGRTDTQYF
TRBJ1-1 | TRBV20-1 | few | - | TGCAGTGCTAGGGCGTTCGCTGAAGCTTTCTTT | CSARAFAEAFF
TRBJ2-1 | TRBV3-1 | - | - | TGTGCCAGCAGCCAGACAGAATCCAATGAGTTGAAGTTCTTC | CASSQTESNELKFF
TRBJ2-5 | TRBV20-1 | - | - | TGCAGTGCCACTGGGAGTCTAGTCAATGAGCAGTACTTC | CSATGSLVNEQYF
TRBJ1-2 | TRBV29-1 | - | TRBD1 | TGCAGATTGGGACAGGCGGATGGCTACACCTTC | CRLGQADGYTF
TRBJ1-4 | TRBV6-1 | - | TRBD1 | TGTGCCAGCAGTGACGCAGACAGGGGAAATGAAGAACTGTTTTTT | CASSDADRGNEELFF
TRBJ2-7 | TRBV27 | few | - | TGTGCCAGCAGTTTAACGGGCTTTACCTACGAGCAGTACTTC | CASSLTGFTYEQYF
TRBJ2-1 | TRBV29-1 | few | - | TGCAGCGTTTACACGGGGCTGCAGTTCTTC | CSVYTGLQFF
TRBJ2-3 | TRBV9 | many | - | TGTGCCAGCAGCGTAGGAAGTAGCGGCACAGATACGCAGTATTTT | CASSVGSSGTDTQYF
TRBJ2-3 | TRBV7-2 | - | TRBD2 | TGTGCCAGCAGCTTAGCGGGACTAGCGGGAGGGGATACGCAGTATTTT | CASSLAGLAGGDTQYF
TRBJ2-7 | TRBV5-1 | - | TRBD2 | TGCGCCAGCTCCCGATCCGGGACTAGCGGGAGTTTCACCTACGAGCAGTACTTC | CASSRSGTSGSFTYEQYF
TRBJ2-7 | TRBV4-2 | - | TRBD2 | TGTGCCAGCAGCCAAGATTGGGCTAGCGGTCTGGGCGAGCAGTACTTC | CASSQDWASGLGEQYF
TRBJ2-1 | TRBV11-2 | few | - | TGTGCCAGCAGCCCGGGTAGGGTCATGAATGAGCAGTTCTTC | CASSPGRVMNEQFF
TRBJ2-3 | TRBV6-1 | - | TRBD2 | TGTGCCGGCAGTGAACTAAGGACTAGCGGGGGGGTCGCAGATACGCAGTATTTT | CAGSELRTSGGVADTQYF
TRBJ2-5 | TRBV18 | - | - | TGTGCCAGCTCACCACAGACAGAACAAGAGACCCAGTACTTC | CASSPQTEQETQYF